These T cell receptor beta chains were read from a single sample in a study of blood T cell repertoires in COVID-19. TCRdb keeps only in-frame clones here, not all; method: immunoSEQ multiplex PCR. Altogether some 120,000 clones are present, around 63% being singletons, with the ten largest covering about 2.2%. The sequenced sample was peripheral blood. These receptors were obtained from a woman in her 70s with acute or convalescent COVID-19. The CDR3 runs from the conserved cysteine through the conserved F or W. Fields, in order: V gene, clone size, J gene, D gene, CDR3 protein, CDR3 DNA. D genes are given only for firm matches. Size is stated for part of the rows, as once, few or many counts, or as a class when the clone is expanded.

v_gene: TRBV30
abundance: NA
j_gene: TRBJ2-6
d_gene: NA
CDR3aa: CAWSVGLSGANVLTF
CDR3nt: TGTGCCTGGAGTGTCGGACTGTCCGGGGCCAACGTCCTGACTTTC

v_gene: TRBV19
abundance: NA
j_gene: TRBJ2-3
d_gene: TRBD1
CDR3aa: CASSGTVSPWDTQYF
CDR3nt: TGTGCCAGTAGTGGGACAGTGAGTCCCTGGGATACGCAGTATTTT

v_gene: TRBV5-4
abundance: few
j_gene: TRBJ2-1
d_gene: TRBD2
CDR3aa: CASSRTSGAYNEQFF
CDR3nt: TGTGCCAGCAGCAGGACTAGCGGGGCTTACAATGAGCAGTTCTTC

v_gene: TRBV4-2
abundance: NA
j_gene: TRBJ1-3
d_gene: NA
CDR3aa: CASSQAGHPSSGNTIYF
CDR3nt: TGTGCCAGCAGCCAAGCGGGACACCCGAGCTCTGGAAACACCATATATTTT

v_gene: TRBV19
abundance: NA
j_gene: TRBJ2-7
d_gene: NA
CDR3aa: CASSIGGGSFEQYF
CDR3nt: TGTGCCAGTAGTATAGGCGGCGGGTCCTTCGAGCAGTACTTC

v_gene: TRBV6-5
abundance: NA
j_gene: TRBJ2-3
d_gene: NA
CDR3aa: CASSYWVGEPQYF
CDR3nt: TGTGCCAGCAGTTACTGGGTGGGAGAACCGCAGTATTTT

v_gene: TRBV9
abundance: NA
j_gene: TRBJ2-7
d_gene: NA
CDR3aa: CASSESPGSYEQYF
CDR3nt: TGTGCCAGCAGCGAGTCCCCAGGTTCCTACGAGCAGTACTTC

v_gene: TRBV3-1/TRBV3-2
abundance: NA
j_gene: TRBJ1-3
d_gene: TRBD1
CDR3aa: CASSDFDRGDTIYF
CDR3nt: TGTGCCAGCAGCGATTTTGACAGGGGAGACACCATATATTTT

v_gene: TRBV5-6
abundance: NA
j_gene: TRBJ2-5
d_gene: TRBD1
CDR3aa: CASSFTGTGGASTQYF
CDR3nt: TGTGCCAGCAGCTTCACCGGGACAGGGGGCGCGAGCACCCAGTACTTC

v_gene: TRBV29-1
abundance: NA
j_gene: TRBJ1-2
d_gene: NA
CDR3aa: CSVAGTWGYTF
CDR3nt: TGCAGCGTAGCCGGGACATGGGGCTACACCTTC

v_gene: TRBV5-1
abundance: NA
j_gene: TRBJ2-7
d_gene: TRBD1
CDR3aa: CASSYGQAPFSYEQYF
CDR3nt: TGCGCCAGCAGCTACGGACAGGCACCATTCTCCTACGAGCAGTACTTC

v_gene: TRBV5-6
abundance: once
j_gene: TRBJ1-2
d_gene: TRBD1
CDR3aa: CASSWTGGSGYTF
CDR3nt: TGTGCCAGCAGCTGGACAGGGGGCTCTGGCTACACCTTC

v_gene: TRBV5-1
abundance: few
j_gene: TRBJ2-7
d_gene: TRBD1
CDR3aa: CASSEGQGMGEQYF
CDR3nt: TGCGCCAGCAGCGAGGGACAGGGTATGGGCGAGCAGTACTTC

v_gene: TRBV3-1/TRBV3-2
abundance: NA
j_gene: TRBJ2-1
d_gene: NA
CDR3aa: CASSQDLGTPGNEQFF
CDR3nt: TGTGCCAGCAGCCAAGATTTGGGCACTCCAGGGAATGAGCAGTTCTTC

v_gene: TRBV19
abundance: NA
j_gene: TRBJ1-2
d_gene: NA
CDR3aa: CASSIRNSSYGYTF
CDR3nt: TGTGCCAGTAGTATTCGGAACAGTTCCTATGGCTACACCTTC

v_gene: TRBV5-1
abundance: NA
j_gene: TRBJ1-6
d_gene: NA
CDR3aa: CASSFFAGGGSPLHF
CDR3nt: TGCGCCAGCAGCTTCTTTGCGGGGGGGGGCTCACCCCTCCACTTT

v_gene: TRBV6-5
abundance: once
j_gene: TRBJ1-2
d_gene: NA
CDR3aa: CASTQSVGPFGYTF
CDR3nt: TGTGCCAGCACCCAGTCAGTGGGGCCCTTCGGCTACACCTTC

v_gene: TRBV7-9
abundance: NA
j_gene: TRBJ2-1
d_gene: NA
CDR3aa: CASSRPVRAHEQFF
CDR3nt: TGTGCCAGCAGCCGCCCAGTGAGGGCCCATGAGCAGTTCTTC

v_gene: TRBV4-2
abundance: few
j_gene: TRBJ1-2
d_gene: TRBD1
CDR3aa: CASSQAGGDYGYTF
CDR3nt: TGTGCCAGCAGCCAAGCAGGGGGCGACTATGGCTACACCTTC

v_gene: TRBV29-1
abundance: once
j_gene: TRBJ1-5
d_gene: TRBD1
CDR3aa: CSVRTGSYNQPQHF
CDR3nt: TGCAGCGTTCGGACAGGGAGTTACAATCAGCCCCAGCATTTT

v_gene: TRBV18
abundance: NA
j_gene: TRBJ2-3
d_gene: TRBD1
CDR3aa: CASSPPLAGGSGDTQYF
CDR3nt: TGTGCCAGCTCACCACCGTTGGCAGGGGGCTCCGGAGATACGCAGTATTTT

v_gene: TRBV19
abundance: NA
j_gene: TRBJ1-2
d_gene: TRBD1
CDR3aa: CASSAPGTGKDYGYTF
CDR3nt: TGTGCCAGTAGTGCCCCCGGGACAGGGAAGGACTATGGCTACACCTTC

v_gene: TRBV5-6
abundance: NA
j_gene: TRBJ2-2
d_gene: TRBD1
CDR3aa: CASSPLDRASTGELFF
CDR3nt: TGTGCCAGCAGCCCTTTAGACAGGGCGAGCACCGGGGAGCTGTTTTTT

v_gene: TRBV29-1
abundance: NA
j_gene: TRBJ1-2
d_gene: NA
CDR3aa: CSARTSMQGFGYTF
CDR3nt: TGCAGCGCCCGGACGTCCATGCAGGGGTTTGGCTACACCTTC

v_gene: TRBV19
abundance: NA
j_gene: TRBJ2-7
d_gene: NA
CDR3aa: CASSLDRAYEQYF
CDR3nt: TGTGCCAGTAGCCTGGACAGAGCCTACGAGCAGTACTTC

v_gene: TRBV9
abundance: NA
j_gene: TRBJ2-2
d_gene: NA
CDR3aa: CASSVNSAGAGTGELFF
CDR3nt: TGTGCCAGCAGCGTGAATAGTGCGGGGGCTGGGACCGGGGAGCTGTTTTTT

v_gene: TRBV7-3
abundance: once
j_gene: TRBJ2-3
d_gene: NA
CDR3aa: CASSLNSFPDTQYF
CDR3nt: TGTGCCAGCAGCTTAAATAGTTTCCCAGATACGCAGTATTTT

v_gene: TRBV2
abundance: NA
j_gene: TRBJ2-2
d_gene: TRBD2
CDR3aa: CAARGRLAGGTGAGELFF
CDR3nt: TGTGCCGCCCGGGGGCGGCTAGCGGGGGGGACGGGGGCCGGGGAGCTGTTTTTT

v_gene: TRBV2
abundance: few
j_gene: TRBJ1-6
d_gene: NA
CDR3aa: CASSEGGVRESPLHF
CDR3nt: TGTGCCAGCAGTGAAGGGGGGGTCCGGGAATCACCCCTCCACTTT

v_gene: TRBV6-1
abundance: NA
j_gene: TRBJ1-4
d_gene: NA
CDR3aa: CASSESSSPYEKLFF
CDR3nt: TGTGCCAGCAGTGAGTCGTCCTCCCCGTATGAAAAACTGTTTTTT

v_gene: TRBV5-4
abundance: few
j_gene: TRBJ1-6
d_gene: TRBD1
CDR3aa: CASSTGTAYNSPLHF
CDR3nt: TGTGCCAGCAGCACCGGGACAGCTTATAATTCACCCCTCCACTTT

v_gene: TRBV10-3
abundance: once
j_gene: TRBJ1-1
d_gene: NA
CDR3aa: CAISESGVGWDYPEAFF
CDR3nt: TGTGCCATCAGTGAGTCGGGGGTGGGATGGGACTATCCTGAAGCTTTCTTT

v_gene: TRBV5-1
abundance: NA
j_gene: TRBJ2-1
d_gene: NA
CDR3aa: CASSGSSYNEQFF
CDR3nt: TGCGCCAGCAGCGGGAGCTCCTACAATGAGCAGTTCTTC

v_gene: TRBV5-1
abundance: NA
j_gene: TRBJ2-3
d_gene: NA
CDR3aa: CASSFGRASYTDTQYF
CDR3nt: TGCGCCAGCAGCTTCGGCAGGGCTTCGTACACAGATACGCAGTATTTT

v_gene: TRBV4-1
abundance: NA
j_gene: TRBJ2-1
d_gene: NA
CDR3aa: CASSRAEYNEQFF
CDR3nt: TGCGCCAGCAGCCGAGCGGAATACAATGAGCAGTTCTTC

v_gene: TRBV7-2
abundance: NA
j_gene: TRBJ2-5
d_gene: NA
CDR3aa: CASSLEIRETQYF
CDR3nt: TGTGCCAGCAGCTTAGAAATCAGGGAGACCCAGTACTTC

v_gene: TRBV2
abundance: NA
j_gene: TRBJ1-4
d_gene: NA
CDR3aa: CASIPGQMNEKLFF
CDR3nt: TGTGCCAGCATACCCGGACAGATGAATGAAAAACTGTTTTTT

v_gene: TRBV7-9
abundance: few
j_gene: TRBJ1-2
d_gene: TRBD1
CDR3aa: CASSLSGTGMGYTF
CDR3nt: TGTGCCAGCAGCTTATCAGGGACAGGGATGGGCTACACCTTC

v_gene: TRBV7-2
abundance: NA
j_gene: TRBJ2-7
d_gene: TRBD1
CDR3aa: CASSLTGGAEQYF
CDR3nt: TGTGCCAGCAGCTTAACAGGGGGCGCCGAGCAGTACTTC

v_gene: TRBV5-1
abundance: NA
j_gene: TRBJ1-2
d_gene: NA
CDR3aa: CASSLAGFGYTF
CDR3nt: TGCGCCAGCAGCTTGGCCGGTTTCGGCTACACCTTC

v_gene: TRBV28
abundance: NA
j_gene: TRBJ1-2
d_gene: NA
CDR3aa: CASRDYYGYTF
CDR3nt: TGTGCCAGCAGAGACTACTATGGCTACACCTTC

v_gene: TRBV4-1
abundance: few
j_gene: TRBJ2-2
d_gene: TRBD1
CDR3aa: CASSQTTGLDRRTGELFF
CDR3nt: TGCGCCAGCAGCCAAACGACAGGGTTGGATAGGCGCACCGGGGAGCTGTTTTTT

v_gene: TRBV28
abundance: NA
j_gene: TRBJ1-2
d_gene: TRBD1
CDR3aa: CASSLAGGGYTF
CDR3nt: TGTGCCAGCAGTTTAGCAGGGGGCGGCTACACCTTC

v_gene: TRBV6-1
abundance: NA
j_gene: TRBJ2-1
d_gene: TRBD1
CDR3aa: CASSDRRTGLDEQFF
CDR3nt: TGTGCCAGCAGTGATAGAAGGACAGGGCTCGATGAGCAGTTCTTC

v_gene: TRBV6-5
abundance: NA
j_gene: TRBJ1-2
d_gene: TRBD1
CDR3aa: CASSPQGARGYTF
CDR3nt: TGTGCCAGCAGCCCCCAGGGGGCGCGGGGCTACACCTTC

v_gene: TRBV12-3/TRBV12-4
abundance: NA
j_gene: TRBJ2-1
d_gene: NA
CDR3aa: CASSRSGVNEQFF
CDR3nt: TGTGCCAGCAGCCGTTCGGGGGTTAATGAGCAGTTCTTC

v_gene: TRBV21-1
abundance: NA
j_gene: TRBJ1-4
d_gene: NA
CDR3aa: CASSCLSNEKLFF
CDR3nt: TGTGCCAGCAGTTGTCTATCTAATGAAAAACTGTTTTTT

v_gene: TRBV7-9
abundance: few
j_gene: TRBJ2-5
d_gene: NA
CDR3aa: CASSLRGQETQYF
CDR3nt: TGTGCCAGCAGCTTAAGGGGGCAAGAGACCCAGTACTTC

v_gene: TRBV5-6
abundance: NA
j_gene: TRBJ2-3
d_gene: TRBD1
CDR3aa: CASTRQGSSTDTQYF
CDR3nt: TGTGCCAGCACCAGACAGGGGTCTAGCACAGATACGCAGTATTTT

v_gene: TRBV10-3
abundance: few
j_gene: TRBJ1-5
d_gene: NA
CDR3aa: CAIWAGGGNQPQHF
CDR3nt: TGTGCCATTTGGGCGGGGGGTGGTAATCAGCCCCAGCATTTT

v_gene: TRBV28
abundance: NA
j_gene: TRBJ2-7
d_gene: NA
CDR3aa: CASSLSPGWEQYF
CDR3nt: TGTGCCAGCAGTTTATCGCCAGGGTGGGAGCAGTACTTC

v_gene: TRBV4-1
abundance: NA
j_gene: TRBJ2-3
d_gene: TRBD2
CDR3aa: CASSQAASGSADTQYF
CDR3nt: TGCGCCAGCAGCCAAGCGGCTAGCGGGAGTGCAGATACGCAGTATTTT

v_gene: TRBV7-2
abundance: NA
j_gene: TRBJ2-3
d_gene: TRBD2
CDR3aa: CASSQTSEGYTQYF
CDR3nt: TGTGCCAGCAGCCAGACTAGCGAGGGATATACGCAGTATTTT

v_gene: TRBV5-4
abundance: NA
j_gene: TRBJ1-1
d_gene: NA
CDR3aa: CASSLGQREAFF
CDR3nt: TGTGCCAGCAGCTTGGGGCAGCGAGAAGCTTTCTTT

v_gene: TRBV5-6
abundance: NA
j_gene: TRBJ1-6
d_gene: NA
CDR3aa: CASSLVGGRTNSPLHF
CDR3nt: TGTGCCAGCAGCTTGGTGGGGGGGCGAACTAATTCACCCCTCCACTTT

v_gene: TRBV18
abundance: NA
j_gene: TRBJ2-7
d_gene: TRBD2
CDR3aa: CASSPPGTSGSHEQYF
CDR3nt: TGTGCCAGCTCACCCCCAGGGACTAGCGGGAGCCACGAGCAGTACTTC